This T cell receptor (beta chain) was observed in a study of OX40 agonist ivuxolimab in advanced cancers. Clones were read by immunoSEQ multiplex PCR, and TCRdb kept only the in-frame ones, dropping some. Here the sample spans under 90,000 clones, less than 95% being singletons. This CDR3 is 13 amino acids long. Germline-derived CDR1 and CDR2 are ENHRY and SYGVKD. Between the trimmed V and J ends, which lost 6 bases and 2 bases, there was a span of 11 bases. The receptor comes from an adult with an advanced solid tumor such as melanoma, head and neck, liver or kidney cancer. The sequences come from CD4+ or CD8+ T cells sorted from blood, collected in a trial of the OX40 agonist ivuxolimab. This chain connects TRBV10-3 to TRBJ2-7; weak D call: TRBD2 (5 bases). CDR3 sequence reads: CAISRSVAYEQYF. Here the CDR3 DNA reads TGTGCCATCAGCCGTAGCGTGGCCTACGAGCAGTACTTC.